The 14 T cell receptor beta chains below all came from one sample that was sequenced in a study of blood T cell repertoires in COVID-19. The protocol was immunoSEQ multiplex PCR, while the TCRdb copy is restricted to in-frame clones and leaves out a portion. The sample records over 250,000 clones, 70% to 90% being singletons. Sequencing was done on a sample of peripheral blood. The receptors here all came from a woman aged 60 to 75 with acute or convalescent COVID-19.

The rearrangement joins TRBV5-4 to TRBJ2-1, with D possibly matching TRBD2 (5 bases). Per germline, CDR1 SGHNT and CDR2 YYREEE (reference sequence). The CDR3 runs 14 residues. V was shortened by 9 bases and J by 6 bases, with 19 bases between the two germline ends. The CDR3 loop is CANSLAGRSNEQFF. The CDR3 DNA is TGTGCCAACTCCCTAGCAGGAAGGAGCAATGAGCAGTTCTTC. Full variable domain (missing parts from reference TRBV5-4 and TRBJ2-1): ETGVTQSPTHLIKTRGQQVTLRCSSQSGHNTVSWYQQALGQGPQFIFQYYREEENGRGNFPPRFSGLQFPNYSSELNVNALELDDSALYLCANSLAGRSNEQFFGPGTRLTVL.

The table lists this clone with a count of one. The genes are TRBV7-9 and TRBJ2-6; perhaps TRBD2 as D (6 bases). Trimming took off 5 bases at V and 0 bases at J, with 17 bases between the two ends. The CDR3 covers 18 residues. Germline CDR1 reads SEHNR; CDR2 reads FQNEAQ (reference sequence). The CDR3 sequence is CASSPLETGSSGANVLTF. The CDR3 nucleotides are TGTGCCAGCAGCCCTCTTGAGACCGGGAGCTCTGGGGCCAACGTCCTGACTTTC.

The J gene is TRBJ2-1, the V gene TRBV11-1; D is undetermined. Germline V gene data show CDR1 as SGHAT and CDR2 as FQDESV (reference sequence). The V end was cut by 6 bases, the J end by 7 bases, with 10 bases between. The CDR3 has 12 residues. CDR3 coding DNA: TGTGCCAGCAGTGCCGAGACAAATGAGCAGTTCTTC. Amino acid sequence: CASSAETNEQFF.

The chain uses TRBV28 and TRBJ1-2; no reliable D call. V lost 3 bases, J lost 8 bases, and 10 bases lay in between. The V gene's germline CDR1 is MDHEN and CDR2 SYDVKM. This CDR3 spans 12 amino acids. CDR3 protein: CASSLPPGGYTF. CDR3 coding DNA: TGTGCCAGCAGTTTGCCCCCCGGGGGCTACACCTTC.

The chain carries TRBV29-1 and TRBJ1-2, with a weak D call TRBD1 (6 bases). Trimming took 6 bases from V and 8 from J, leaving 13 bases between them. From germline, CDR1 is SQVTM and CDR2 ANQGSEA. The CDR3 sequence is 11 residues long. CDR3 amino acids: CSVRQVGGYTF. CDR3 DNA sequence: TGCAGCGTGAGACAGGTGGGAGGCTACACCTTC. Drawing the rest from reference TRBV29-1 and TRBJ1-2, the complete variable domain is SAVISQKPSRDICQRGTSLTIQCQVDSQVTMMFWYRQQPGQSLTLIATANQGSEATYESGFVIDKFPISRPNLTFSTLTVSNMSPEDSSIYLCSVRQVGGYTFGSGTRLTVV.

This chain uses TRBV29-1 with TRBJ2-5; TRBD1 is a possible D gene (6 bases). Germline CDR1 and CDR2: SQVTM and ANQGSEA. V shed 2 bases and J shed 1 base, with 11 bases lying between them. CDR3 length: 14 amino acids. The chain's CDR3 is CSVERDMVQETQYF. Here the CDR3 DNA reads TGCAGCGTTGAACGGGACATGGTCCAAGAGACCCAGTACTTC.

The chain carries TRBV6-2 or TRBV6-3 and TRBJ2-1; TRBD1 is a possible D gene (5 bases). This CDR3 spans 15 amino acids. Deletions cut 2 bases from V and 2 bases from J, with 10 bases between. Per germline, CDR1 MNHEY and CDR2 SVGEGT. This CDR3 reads CASSYPGFPYNEQFF. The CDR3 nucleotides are TGTGCCAGCAGTTACCCAGGGTTTCCCTACAATGAGCAGTTCTTC.

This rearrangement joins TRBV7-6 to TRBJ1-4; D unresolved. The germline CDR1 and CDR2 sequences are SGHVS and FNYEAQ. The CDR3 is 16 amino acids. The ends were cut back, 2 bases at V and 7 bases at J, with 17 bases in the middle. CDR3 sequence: CASSLRSRGPGEKLFF. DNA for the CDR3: TGTGCCAGCAGCTTAAGGTCTCGAGGGCCTGGTGAAAAACTGTTTTTT. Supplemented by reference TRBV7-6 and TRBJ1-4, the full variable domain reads GAGVSQSPRYKVTKRGQDVALRCDPISGHVSLYWYRQALGQGPEFLTYFNYEAQQDKSGLPNDRFSAERPEGSISTLTIQRTEQRDSAMYRCASSLRSRGPGEKLFFGSGTQLSVL.

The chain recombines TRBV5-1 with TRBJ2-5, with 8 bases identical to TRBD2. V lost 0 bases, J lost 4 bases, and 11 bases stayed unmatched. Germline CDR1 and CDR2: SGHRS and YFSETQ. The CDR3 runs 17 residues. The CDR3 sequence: CASSLGRGDWAGETQYF. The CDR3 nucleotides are TGCGCCAGCAGCTTGGGGCGGGGGGACTGGGCCGGAGAGACCCAGTACTTC.

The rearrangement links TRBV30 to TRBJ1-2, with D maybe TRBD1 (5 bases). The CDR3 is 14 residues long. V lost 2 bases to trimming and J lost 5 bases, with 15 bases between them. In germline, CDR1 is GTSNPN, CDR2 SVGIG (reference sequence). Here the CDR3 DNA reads TGTGCCTGGAGTCTGATGGGGCTATTTTATGGCTACACCTTC. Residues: CAWSLMGLFYGYTF.

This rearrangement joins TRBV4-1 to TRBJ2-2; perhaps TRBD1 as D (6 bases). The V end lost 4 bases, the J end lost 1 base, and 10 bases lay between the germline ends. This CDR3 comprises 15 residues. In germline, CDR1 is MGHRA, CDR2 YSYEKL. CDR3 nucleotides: TGCGCCAGCAGCCGACAGGAATTGAACACCGGGGAGCTGTTTTTT. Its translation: CASSRQELNTGELFF.

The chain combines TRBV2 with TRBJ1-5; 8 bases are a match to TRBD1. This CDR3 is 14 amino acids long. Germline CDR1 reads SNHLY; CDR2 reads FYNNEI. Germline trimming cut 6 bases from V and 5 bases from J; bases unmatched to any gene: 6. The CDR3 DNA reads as TGTGCCAGCAGACCCAGGGGGCTTGATCAGCCCCAGCATTTT. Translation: CASRPRGLDQPQHF.

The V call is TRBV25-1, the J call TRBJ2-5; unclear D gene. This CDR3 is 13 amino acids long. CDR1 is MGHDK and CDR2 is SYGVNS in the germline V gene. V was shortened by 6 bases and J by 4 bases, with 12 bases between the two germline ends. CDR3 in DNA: TGTGCCAGCAGCCCGTGGTCCGGAGAGACCCAGTACTTC. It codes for CASSPWSGETQYF.

The CDR3: CASSFSEKLFF. The DNA for the CDR3 is TGTGCCAGCAGCTTCAGTGAAAAACTGTTTTTT. V gene TRBV7-2 combines with J gene TRBJ1-4; no definite D call. The V end lost 3 bases, the J end lost 7 bases, and 3 bases lay between the germline ends. The CDR3 is 11 amino acids. Germline lookup yields CDR1 SGHTA and CDR2 FQGNSA.